Each of the 18 T cell receptor beta chains below was sequenced from the same sample in a study of T cells in Graves' hyperthyroidism and ophthalmopathy. RNA transcripts served as the template for amplifying TCR beta CDR3 regions. Initially, a first-round RT-PCR of the TCR CDR3 employed the HTBI primer set. TCRdb reprocessed the multiplex PCR reads with MiXCR, giving one entry per CDR3 protein. The profile shows some 490,000 distinct CDR3 sequences, about 20% of them singletons. The sample consisted of blood. The receptors come from a woman in her 70s with Graves' ophthalmopathy.

This clonotype turned up a few times. The chain uses TRBV20-1 and TRBJ1-1, with D perhaps matching TRBD1 (6 bases). This CDR3 comprises 14 residues. V gave up 4 bases and J gave up 0 bases, with 12 bases separating them. Germline CDR1 and CDR2: DFQATT and SNEGSKA (reference sequence). CDR3 in DNA: TGCAGTGCTATACCGGGACACCTGAACACTGAAGCTTTCTTT. Protein product: CSAIPGHLNTEAFF.

A few counts support this clonotype. V and J are TRBV28 and TRBJ1-4, with unresolved D. The ends were cut back, 0 bases at V and 6 bases at J, with 8 bases in the middle. This CDR3 comprises 14 residues. From germline, CDR1 is MDHEN and CDR2 SYDVKM. As DNA, the CDR3 is TGTGCCAGCAGTTTATGGGGAATTTATGAAAAACTGTTTTTT. Translating gives CASSLWGIYEKLFF.

As for this clonotype: One end of the junction is discordant with germline, which a read error may explain. The chain is built from TRBV6-5 and TRBJ2-2, with 7 bases fitting TRBD2. The germline gives CDR1 MNHEY, CDR2 SVGAGI. The length of the CDR3 is 16 residues. The CDR3 reads CASSYPTAGEGGELIF. In DNA, the CDR3 is TGTGCCAGCAGTTACCCTACGGCGGGAGAAGGCGGGGAGCTGATTTTT.

The CDR3 nucleotides read TGTGCCAGCAGGGAAGTCGGGGGGGGCCAGTACTTC. Its translation: CASREVGGGQYF. The rearrangement uses TRBV28 and TRBJ2-5; TRBD2 matches 8 bases. The CDR3 is made up of 12 amino acids. The germline gives CDR1 MDHEN, CDR2 SYDVKM. J lost 10 bases, V lost 6 bases, and 7 bases had no gene match.

This rearrangement joins TRBV6-2 or TRBV6-3 to TRBJ1-5, with TRBD1 identical over 7 bases. Losses at the gene ends were 0 bases for V and 2 bases for J; bases not matched to a gene: 4. CDR3 length equals 16 residues. From germline, CDR1 is MNHEY and CDR2 SVGEGT. The CDR3 DNA follows: TGTGCCAGCAGTTACTCGACAGGGCGAGGCAATCAGCCCCAGCATTTT. Amino acid sequence: CASSYSTGRGNQPQHF.

This clonotype was picked up many times. This rearrangement joins TRBV11-2 to TRBJ1-5, with a possible D match to TRBD1 (5 bases). CDR3 size: 15 residues. V dropped 5 bases and J dropped 4 bases, with 15 bases sitting between them. Per germline, CDR1 SGHAT and CDR2 FQNNGV. CDR3 in DNA: TGTGCCAGCAGCCCCCAGGGTGTTGGGAATCAGCCCCAGCATTTT. Translated, it gives CASSPQGVGNQPQHF.

This clonotype came up a few times. The chain couples TRBV12-3 or TRBV12-4 to TRBJ1-3, with no clear D. Between the trimmed V and J ends, which lost 7 bases and 4 bases, there was a span of 11 bases. This CDR3 has 13 residues. The CDR3 DNA is TGTGCCAGCACCCCGGGTGGGGGAAACACCATATATTTT. It codes for CASTPGGGNTIYF.

The rearrangement uses TRBV7-9 and TRBJ2-5; maybe TRBD2 (6 bases). CDR1 and CDR2 (germline): SEHNR, FQNEAQ (reference sequence). The CDR3 runs to 13 residues. Trimming took off 10 bases at V and 1 base at J, with 13 bases between the two ends. The CDR3 DNA is TGTGCCATCCGCGCGGGACCCCAAGAGACCCAGTACTTC. The encoded protein is CAIRAGPQETQYF.

The chain is built from TRBV7-9 and TRBJ2-1, with 10 bases matching TRBD1. The CDR3 has 14 residues. J was trimmed by 4 bases and V by 11 bases; bases with no gene match: 8. Germline CDR1 reads SEHNR; CDR2 reads FQNEAQ (reference sequence). This chain's CDR3 is CAGSGTGVYNEQFF. The CDR3 DNA reads TGTGCCGGCTCAGGGACAGGGGTATACAATGAGCAGTTCTTC.

With regard to this clonotype: The junction shows a germline mismatch at one end, possibly a read error. V is TRBV7-9 and J is TRBJ2-1, with 11 bases that match TRBD2. This CDR3 spans 15 amino acids. Germline assignment: CDR1 SEHNR and CDR2 FQNEAQ (reference sequence). The CDR3: CASGLAGLAANEQFF. CDR3 nucleotides: TGTGCCAGCGGCTTAGCGGGACTAGCGGCGAATGAGCAGTTCTTC.

This clonotype came up a few times. The chain links TRBV3-1 to TRBJ2-7; D may be TRBD1 or TRBD2 (5 bases each). The germline CDR1 and CDR2 sequences are LGHDT and YNNKEL (reference sequence). CDR3 length: 15 amino acids. Deletions cut 2 bases from V and 5 bases from J, with 16 bases between. The CDR3 is CASSQHQVRGHEQYF. The CDR3 coding sequence is TGTGCCAGCAGCCAACACCAGGTCCGGGGCCACGAGCAGTACTTC.

This clonotype has at least ten counts. The chain couples TRBV3-1 to TRBJ2-1; D is possibly TRBD2 (5 bases). CDR3 length equals 13 residues. V lost 1 base to trimming and J lost 9 bases, with 10 bases between them. The V gene's germline CDR1 is LGHDT and CDR2 YNNKEL (reference sequence). In nucleotides, the CDR3 is TGTGCCAGCAGCCAAGCCGGGAAGGGTGAGCAGTTCTTC. It encodes CASSQAGKGEQFF.

This clonotype was detected a few times. The CDR3 DNA reads as TGCAGCGTGGCCTTAGCGGCAGATACGCAGTATTTT. Translating it yields CSVALAADTQYF. The V gene is TRBV29-1, the J gene TRBJ2-3; tentatively, D is TRBD2 (6 bases). Deletions cut 6 bases from V and 4 bases from J, with 11 bases between. Germline V lookup: CDR1 SQVTM, CDR2 ANQGSEA. This CDR3 is 12 amino acids long.

This clonotype was counted between two and nine times. V is TRBV10-2 and J is TRBJ1-5; D is unresolved. This CDR3 is 14 amino acids long. V dropped 4 bases and J dropped 0 bases, with 7 bases sitting between them. Germline-derived CDR1 and CDR2 are WSHSY and SAAADI. The CDR3 DNA follows: TGCGCCAGCAGTGGAGGTGCTAGCAATCAGCCCCAGCATTTT. Protein sequence: CASSGGASNQPQHF.

The chain links TRBV20-1 to TRBJ2-7, with TRBD2 as a possible D gene (7 bases). The V end lost 6 bases, the J end lost 4 bases, and 25 bases lay between the germline ends. The CDR3 has 16 residues. Germline loops: CDR1 DFQATT, CDR2 SNEGSKA (reference sequence). CDR3 nucleotides: TGCAGTGCCACCGGTTCACCCGAGGGGGGGGGTTACGAGCAGTACTTC. It codes for CSATGSPEGGGYEQYF.

In its sample, this clonotype was seen a few times. The genes are TRBV4-3 and TRBJ2-1, with a weak D call TRBD2 (7 bases). Germline CDR1 is LGHNA and CDR2 is YSLEER. The CDR3 extends over 15 amino acids. Trimming cost V 5 bases and J 4 bases, with 15 bases left between them. Here the CDR3 DNA reads TGCGCCAGCAGCGGACAGACTAGCACATACAATGAGCAGTTCTTC. Its protein is CASSGQTSTYNEQFF.

A few counts support this clonotype. The chain carries TRBV30 and TRBJ2-1, with 8 bases identical to TRBD2. Germline V gene data show CDR1 as GTSNPN and CDR2 as SVGIG (reference sequence). V dropped 3 bases and J dropped 3; count of bases not matched to a gene: 7. The CDR3 has 15 residues. The DNA for the CDR3 is TGTGCCTGGAGGGCCCCACTAGCGGTCTACAATGAGCAGTTCTTC. This encodes CAWRAPLAVYNEQFF.

This chain joins TRBV7-6 and TRBJ2-2, with D possibly TRBD2 on 6 matching bases. The V gene lost 6 bases and the J gene lost 5 bases, with 10 bases spanning the gap. Germline CDR1 reads SGHVS; CDR2 reads FNYEAQ. The CDR3 runs 13 residues. CDR3 loop: CASRPAGTGELFF. Here the CDR3 DNA reads TGTGCCAGCAGGCCCGCGGGGACCGGGGAGCTGTTTTTT. The full variable domain, rest sourced from reference TRBV7-6 and TRBJ2-2, is GAGVSQSPRYKVTKRGQDVALRCDPISGHVSLYWYRQALGQGPEFLTYFNYEAQQDKSGLPNDRFSAERPEGSISTLTIQRTEQRDSAMYRCASRPAGTGELFFGEGSRLTVL.